The clone carrying this T cell receptor beta chain was seen ten or more times. Genomic DNA served as template for TCR beta VDJ and CDR3 profiling. TCRdb processed the reads anew with MiXCR; each CDR3 protein has one entry. The sample carries 180,000 or so distinct CDR3 sequences, about 60% recorded once. These data belong to a study of CD8+CD57+ T cells in acquired aplastic anemia. The CDR3 runs 14 residues. Trimming cost V 6 bases and J 1 base, with 13 bases left between them. Germline values: CDR1 DFQATT, CDR2 SNEGSKA (reference sequence). Whoever was chosen for sequencing had shown CD8+CD57+ cell expansion by flow cytometry.

This clonotype was sampled from a human donor with aplastic anemia. The chain combines TRBV20-1 with TRBJ1-3; D call uncertain. Sequences were obtained from sorted CD4+, CD8+, or CD8+CD57+ T cells (not recorded which) from PBMCs. CDR3 residues: CSAGSQPSGNTIYF. Written as DNA, the CDR3 is TGCAGTGCAGGAAGTCAACCTTCTGGAAACACCATATATTTT.